The subject of this entry is one T cell receptor (beta chain). These data come from a study of T cell changes during pregnancy in multiple sclerosis. The method was immunoSEQ multiplex PCR; TCRdb's version includes in-frame clones alone and lacks a portion of them. The profile covers tens of thousands of clones, with around 92% appearing a single time and less than 3.5% taken by the ten largest. Germline CDR1 SGHDT, CDR2 YYEEEE. The CDR3 loop spans 13 amino acids. V was pared by 4 bases and J by 5 bases, with 13 bases between. The rearrangement joins TRBV5-6 to TRBJ2-7, with D possibly being TRBD2 (6 bases). The TCR comes from a female donor in good health, enrolled as a control in a pregnancy study. The specimen was peripheral blood, collected in the third trimester of pregnancy. The chain's CDR3 is CASSPTTGDEQYF. Here the CDR3 DNA reads TGTGCCAGCAGCCCTACGACGGGGGACGAGCAGTACTTC.